This T cell receptor (beta chain) is drawn from a study of Ad26.COV2.S vaccination and SARS-CoV-2 variants. The treatment denotes: roughly 19 received Ad26.COV2.S at low or high dose, single or two shots; about 5 received placebo; per-sample allocation not given. Sampling was done on day 63 after the first vaccine or placebo injection. The method was immunoSEQ multiplex PCR; TCRdb's version includes in-frame clones alone and lacks a portion of them. The sample records approximately 480,000 clones, roughly 89% being singletons. The input for sequencing was peripheral blood, taken in a trial of Ad26.COV2.S vaccine versus placebo. The TCR originated in a person aged 18-60 years who received the Ad26.COV2.S COVID-19 vaccine or a placebo.

CDR3 nucleotides: TGTGCCAGCTCACCAGGGGGCAAGGGAACTGAAGCTTTCTTT. Its translation is CASSPGGKGTEAFF. The chain recombines TRBV18 with TRBJ1-1, with a tentative D call TRBD1 (6 bases). Looked up from germline, CDR1 is KGHSH and CDR2 is LQKENI. Trimming pared 2 bases from V and 5 bases from J, leaving 12 bases between. CDR3 length: 14 amino acids.